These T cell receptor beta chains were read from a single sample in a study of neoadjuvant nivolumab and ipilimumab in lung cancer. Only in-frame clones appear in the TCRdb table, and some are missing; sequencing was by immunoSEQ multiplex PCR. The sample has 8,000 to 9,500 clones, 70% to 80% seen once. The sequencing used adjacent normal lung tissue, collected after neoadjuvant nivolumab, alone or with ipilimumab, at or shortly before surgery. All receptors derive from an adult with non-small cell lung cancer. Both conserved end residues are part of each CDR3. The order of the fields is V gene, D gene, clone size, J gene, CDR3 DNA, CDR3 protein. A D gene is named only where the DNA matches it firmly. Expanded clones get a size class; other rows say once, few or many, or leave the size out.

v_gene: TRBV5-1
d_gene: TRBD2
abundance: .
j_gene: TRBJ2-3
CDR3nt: TGCGCCAGCAGCTTACTCGGGGGGGAAGTAGATACGCAGTATTTT
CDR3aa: CASSLLGGEVDTQYF

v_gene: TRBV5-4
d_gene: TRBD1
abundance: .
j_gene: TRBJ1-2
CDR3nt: TGTGCCAGCAGCTGGGGGACAGGGGCGAATGGCTACACCTTC
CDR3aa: CASSWGTGANGYTF

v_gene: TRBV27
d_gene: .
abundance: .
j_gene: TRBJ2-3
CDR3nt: TGTGCCAGCAGCCGAACACTAACAGGGGAGGGCACAGATACGCAGTATTTT
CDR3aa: CASSRTLTGEGTDTQYF

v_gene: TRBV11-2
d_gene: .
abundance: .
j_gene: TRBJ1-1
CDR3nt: TGTGCCAGCAGCTTAGAAAAGGCCGGCATCGGGACTGAAGCTTTCTTT
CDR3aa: CASSLEKAGIGTEAFF

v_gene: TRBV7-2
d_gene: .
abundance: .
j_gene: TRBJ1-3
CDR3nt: TGTGCCAGCAGCCCTCGAGACGGTTTCTCTGGAAACACCATATATTTT
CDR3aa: CASSPRDGFSGNTIYF

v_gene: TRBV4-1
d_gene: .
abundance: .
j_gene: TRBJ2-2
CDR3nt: TGCGCCAGCAGCCAAGATCCCCCTAGCACATGGACCGGGGAGCTGTTTTTT
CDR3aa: CASSQDPPSTWTGELFF

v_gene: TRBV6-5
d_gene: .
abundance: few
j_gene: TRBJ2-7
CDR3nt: TGTGCCAGCAGTTACAGGGGACACGGCAGAGACGAGCAGTACTTC
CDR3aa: CASSYRGHGRDEQYF

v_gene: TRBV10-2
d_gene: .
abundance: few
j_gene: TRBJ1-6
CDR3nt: TGCGCCAGCAGTGACTGGGAGTATAATTCACCCCTCCACTTT
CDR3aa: CASSDWEYNSPLHF

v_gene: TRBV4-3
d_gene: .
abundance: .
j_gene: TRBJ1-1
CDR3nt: TGCGCCAGCAGCCAAGAACACAGGAGCACTGAAGCTTTCTTT
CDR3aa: CASSQEHRSTEAFF

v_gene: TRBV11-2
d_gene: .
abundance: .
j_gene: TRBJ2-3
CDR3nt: TGTGCCAGCAGCGGTCGACTAGTCGATACGCAGTATTTT
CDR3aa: CASSGRLVDTQYF

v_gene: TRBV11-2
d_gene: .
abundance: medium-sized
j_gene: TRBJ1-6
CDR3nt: TGTGCCAGCAGCTCGCCCGGGTTCGCTTCACCCCTCCACTTT
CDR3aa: CASSSPGFASPLHF

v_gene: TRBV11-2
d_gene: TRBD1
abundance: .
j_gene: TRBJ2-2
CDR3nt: TGTGCCAGCAGCTATGGGACAGGGCCCGGGGAGCTGTTTTTT
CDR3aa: CASSYGTGPGELFF

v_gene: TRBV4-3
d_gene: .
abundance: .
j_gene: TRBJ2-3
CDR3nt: TGCGCCAGCAGCCTCCTGGGAGATACGCAGTATTTT
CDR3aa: CASSLLGDTQYF

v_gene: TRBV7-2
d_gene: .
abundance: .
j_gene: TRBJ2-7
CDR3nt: TGTGCCAGCAAGGCCAGTTCCTACGAGCAGTACTTC
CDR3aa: CASKASSYEQYF

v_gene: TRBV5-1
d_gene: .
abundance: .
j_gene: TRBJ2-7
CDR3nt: TGCGCCAGCAGTAGTCGGAAGGGCCAAACCTACGAGCAGTACTTC
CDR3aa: CASSSRKGQTYEQYF

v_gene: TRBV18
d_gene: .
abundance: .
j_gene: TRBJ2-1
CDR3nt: TGTGCCAGCTCCCTAGGGACGGGAGCTCGAGGCAATGAGCAGTTCTTC
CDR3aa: CASSLGTGARGNEQFF

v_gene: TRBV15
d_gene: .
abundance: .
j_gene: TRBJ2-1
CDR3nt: TGTGCCACCAGCAGAGATCGGGCCTCCTACAATGAGCAGTTCTTC
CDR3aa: CATSRDRASYNEQFF

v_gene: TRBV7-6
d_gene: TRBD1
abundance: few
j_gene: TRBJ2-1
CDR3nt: TGTGCCAGCAGCTCGGGACAGGCGACTGAGCAGTTCTTC
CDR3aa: CASSSGQATEQFF

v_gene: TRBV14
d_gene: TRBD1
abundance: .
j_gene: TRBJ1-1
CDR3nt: TGTGCCAGCAGCCAACTAGGGACAGGTAACACTGAAGCTTTCTTT
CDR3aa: CASSQLGTGNTEAFF

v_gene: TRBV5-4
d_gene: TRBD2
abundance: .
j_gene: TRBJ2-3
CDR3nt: TGTGCCAGCAGCTTAGGGACTAGTGGTAAAGATACGCAGTATTTT
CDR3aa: CASSLGTSGKDTQYF

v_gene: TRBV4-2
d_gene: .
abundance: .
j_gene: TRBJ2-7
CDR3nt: TGTGCCAGCAGCCAACAACAGGGTTACGAGCAGTACTTC
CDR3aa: CASSQQQGYEQYF

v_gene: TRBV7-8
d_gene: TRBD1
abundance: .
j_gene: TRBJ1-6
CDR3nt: TGTGCCAGCAGCAACTCGCACAGGGGGCAATATTCACCCCTCCACTTT
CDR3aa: CASSNSHRGQYSPLHF

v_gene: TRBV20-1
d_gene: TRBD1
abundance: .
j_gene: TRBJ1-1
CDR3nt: TGCAGTGCTTACAGGGGGACTGAAGCTTTCTTT
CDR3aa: CSAYRGTEAFF

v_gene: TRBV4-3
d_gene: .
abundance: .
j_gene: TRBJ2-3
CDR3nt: TGCGCCAGCAGCCAAGAGAGTAGCACAGATACGCAGTATTTT
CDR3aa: CASSQESSTDTQYF

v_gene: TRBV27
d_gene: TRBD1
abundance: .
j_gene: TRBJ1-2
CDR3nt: TGTGCCAGCAGTTTAACTTGGACAGGTGGTCGCTACACCTTC
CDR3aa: CASSLTWTGGRYTF

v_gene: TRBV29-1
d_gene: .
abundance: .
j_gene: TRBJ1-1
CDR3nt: TGCAGCGTTGATAGGCAGGGAAACACTGAAGCTTTCTTT
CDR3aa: CSVDRQGNTEAFF

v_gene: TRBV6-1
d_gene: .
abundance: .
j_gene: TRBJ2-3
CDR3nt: TGTGCCAGCAGTGAAGCATGGGCGCGGCAAGATACGCAGTATTTT
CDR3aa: CASSEAWARQDTQYF

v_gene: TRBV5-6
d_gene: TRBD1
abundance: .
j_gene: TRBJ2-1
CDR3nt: TGTGCCAGCAGCCGTCCGGGACAGGGGGAGAATGAGCAGTTCTTC
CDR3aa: CASSRPGQGENEQFF

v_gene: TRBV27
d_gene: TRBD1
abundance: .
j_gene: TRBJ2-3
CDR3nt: TGTGCCAGCAGTTTTATCGGACAGGGAGCAGATACGCAGTATTTT
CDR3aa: CASSFIGQGADTQYF

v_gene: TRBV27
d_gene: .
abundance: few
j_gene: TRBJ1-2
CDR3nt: TGTGCCAGCAGTTTGAGGGCGAGCGGCTATGGCTACACCTTC
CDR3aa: CASSLRASGYGYTF

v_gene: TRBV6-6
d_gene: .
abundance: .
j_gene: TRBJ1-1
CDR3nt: TGTGCCAGCAGTTACTCGGACATCACTGAAGCTTTCTTT
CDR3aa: CASSYSDITEAFF

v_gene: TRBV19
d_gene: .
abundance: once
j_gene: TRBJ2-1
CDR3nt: TGTGCCAGTAGCCCGCTAGGGAACTCCTACAATGAGCAGTTCTTC
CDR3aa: CASSPLGNSYNEQFF

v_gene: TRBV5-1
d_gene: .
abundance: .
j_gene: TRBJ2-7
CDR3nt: TGCGCCAGCAGCCGTACCCAGGGAAGAGGGATCGAGCAGTACTTC
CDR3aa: CASSRTQGRGIEQYF

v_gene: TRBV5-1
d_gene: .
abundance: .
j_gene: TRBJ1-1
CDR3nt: TGCGCCAGCAGCGGAGGGACACTAAACACTGAAGCTTTCTTT
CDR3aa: CASSGGTLNTEAFF

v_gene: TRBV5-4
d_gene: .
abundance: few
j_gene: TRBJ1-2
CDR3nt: TGTGCCAGCAGCTTGGGACAGTTGAGCTATGGCTACACCTTC
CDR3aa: CASSLGQLSYGYTF

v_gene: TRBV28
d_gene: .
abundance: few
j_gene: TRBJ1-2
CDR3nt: TGTGCCAGCAGTCCCCTCCAGCCTTATCCCTATGGCTACACCTTC
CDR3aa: CASSPLQPYPYGYTF

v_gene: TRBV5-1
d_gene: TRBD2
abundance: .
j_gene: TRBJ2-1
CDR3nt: TGCGCCAGCAGCTTGGAGGGAGGGCAGGATGAGCAGTTCTTC
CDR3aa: CASSLEGGQDEQFF

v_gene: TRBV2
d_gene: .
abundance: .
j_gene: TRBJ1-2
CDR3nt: TGTGCCAGCAGTGACGAGACCAACTATGGCTACACCTTC
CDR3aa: CASSDETNYGYTF

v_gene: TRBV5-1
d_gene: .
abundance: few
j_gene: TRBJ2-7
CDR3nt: TGCGCCAGCAGACTCTGGGGGCAGGACGAGCAGTACTTC
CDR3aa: CASRLWGQDEQYF

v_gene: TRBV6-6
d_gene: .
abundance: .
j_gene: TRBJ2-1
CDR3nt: TGTGCCAGCAGTTACGTCCCAATCTCCTACAATGAGCAGTTCTTC
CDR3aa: CASSYVPISYNEQFF

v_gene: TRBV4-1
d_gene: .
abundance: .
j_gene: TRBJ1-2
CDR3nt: TGCGCCAGCAGCCAAGCCTCGGGGGACTATGGCTACACCTTC
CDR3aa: CASSQASGDYGYTF

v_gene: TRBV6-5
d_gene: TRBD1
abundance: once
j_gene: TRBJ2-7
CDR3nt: TGTGCCAGCAGAGGACAGGGTTACTCCTACGAGCAGTACTTC
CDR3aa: CASRGQGYSYEQYF